The next 6 T cell receptor beta chains were all read from a single sample in a study of blood T cell repertoires in COVID-19. TCRdb's table, derived via immunoSEQ multiplex PCR, lists solely in-frame clones and lacks some. The repertoire has about 240,000 clones, roughly 83% of them found once; the top ten carry around 9.9%. Material: peripheral blood. These TCRs come from a woman of 80 years or more with acute or convalescent COVID-19.

V gene TRBV6-5 combines with J gene TRBJ1-5; a possible D gene is TRBD1 (5 bases). Germline lookup yields CDR1 MNHEY and CDR2 SVGAGI. V was cut by 8 bases and J by 3 bases, with 11 bases left in between. The CDR3 spans 13 residues. The CDR3 loop is CASSRQYNQPQHF. In DNA form, the CDR3 reads TGTGCCAGCTCCAGACAGTACAATCAGCCCCAGCATTTT.

V gene TRBV28 combines with J gene TRBJ1-3; 8 bases agree with TRBD1. The CDR3 has 15 residues. Trimming removed 6 bases from V and 0 bases from J; junction bases left unmatched: 4. The V gene's germline CDR1 is MDHEN and CDR2 SYDVKM. The CDR3 loop reads CASSRTGNSGNTIYF. The CDR3 nucleotides are TGTGCCAGCAGCCGGACAGGGAACTCTGGAAACACCATATATTTT. Combining the CDR3 with reference TRBV28 and TRBJ1-3 gives the whole variable domain DVKVTQSSRYLVKRTGEKVFLECVQDMDHENMFWYRQDPGLGLRLIYFSYDVKMKEKGDIPEGYSVSREKKERFSLILESASTNQTSMYLCASSRTGNSGNTIYFGEGSWLTVV.

J is TRBJ2-5 and V is TRBV24-1; possible D gene TRBD1, 5 bases. This CDR3 region has 14 residues. The V end lost 7 bases, the J end lost 1 base, and 12 bases lay between the germline ends. CDR1 KGHDR and CDR2 SFDVKD come from the germline V gene. CDR3 nucleotides: TGTGCCACCAGCAAGACAGACATCCAAGAGACCCAGTACTTC. It translates to CATSKTDIQETQYF.

The chain is built from TRBV5-6 and TRBJ2-1, with 7 bases aligning to TRBD1. J lost 7 bases, V lost 7 bases, and 14 bases had no gene match. The CDR3 contains 15 residues. Germline-derived CDR1 and CDR2 are SGHDT and YYEEEE. CDR3 loop: CASSGGTGPSNEQFF. CDR3 sequence (DNA): TGTGCCAGCTCAGGGGGAACGGGGCCTTCGAATGAGCAGTTCTTC.

This chain connects TRBV12-3 or TRBV12-4 to TRBJ2-2; no reliable D call. V was pared by 8 bases and J by 0 bases, with 7 bases between. The CDR3 loop spans 13 amino acids. The CDR3 here is CASRRPNTGELFF. For the CDR3, the DNA is TGTGCCAGCCGGCGGCCGAACACCGGGGAGCTGTTTTTT.

This clone was recorded only once. The chain employs TRBV6-1 and TRBJ2-1, with 7 bases lining up with TRBD2. V lost 3 bases and J lost 4; bases outside the gene matches: 3. The CDR3 spans 14 residues. Germline V gene sequence: CDR1 MNHNS, CDR2 SASEGT. The CDR3 reads CASSEGGGYNEQFF. In DNA, the CDR3 is TGTGCCAGCAGTGAGGGCGGGGGATACAATGAGCAGTTCTTC.